These 5 T cell receptor beta chains were all obtained from the same sample, sequenced in a study of blood T cell repertoires in COVID-19. Clones were read by immunoSEQ multiplex PCR, and TCRdb kept only the in-frame ones, dropping some. The data show some 150,000 clones, 75% to 85% seen once. The sequenced sample consisted of peripheral blood. Receptors originate from a middle-aged man with acute or convalescent COVID-19.

As to this clone: The same CDR3 arises from other DNA sequences in this sample as well. The chain combines TRBV28 with TRBJ1-2; the D is unclear. Germline V lookup: CDR1 MDHEN, CDR2 SYDVKM. This CDR3 has 12 residues. Trimming shortened V by 6 bases and J by 4 bases, and 9 bases separated the two germline ends. In nucleotides, the CDR3 is TGTGCCAGCAGCCTAGAAGGCTATGGCTACACCTTC. It specifies CASSLEGYGYTF.

The V call is TRBV15, the J call TRBJ1-5; the match to TRBD1 covers 8 bases. CDR1 is LNHNV and CDR2 is YYDKDF in the germline V gene (reference sequence). This CDR3 has 14 residues. After removal of 3 bases from V and 5 bases from J, the junction contained 3 bases not matched to a gene. The DNA for the CDR3 is TGTGCCACCAGCAGTTACAGGGGGGATCAGCCCCAGCATTTT. Encoded protein: CATSSYRGDQPQHF.

DNA of the CDR3: TGTGCCAGCAGCGTTAGGCTAAGCGGGGTCTCCTACAATGAGCAGTTCTTC. As protein: CASSVRLSGVSYNEQFF. The chain employs TRBV7-2 and TRBJ2-1; 7 nucleotides match TRBD2. Looked up from germline, CDR1 is SGHTA and CDR2 is FQGNSA. Losses at the gene ends were 5 bases for V and 0 bases for J; bases not matched to a gene: 10. The CDR3 has 17 amino acids.

A single count supports this clone. CDR3 sequence: CASSEPVTEKLFF. The CDR3 DNA follows: TGTGCCAGCAGTGAACCGGTTACGGAAAAACTGTTTTTT. The chain links TRBV25-1 to TRBJ1-4; no clear D. Looked up from germline, CDR1 is MGHDK and CDR2 is SYGVNS. With 2 bases removed from V and 8 bases from J, the gap between germline ends came to 9 bases. The CDR3 has 13 amino acids.

Remarks on this clone: Mismatch with germline at one junction end may stem from a read error. This chain joins TRBV18 and TRBJ2-1; 10 bases are a match to TRBD2. This CDR3 is 15 amino acids long. The germline CDR1 and CDR2 sequences are KGHSH and LQKENI. DNA for the CDR3: TGTGCCAGCTCAGCCGGGACTAGCGCCTACACTGAGCAGTTCTTC. It codes for CASSAGTSAYTEQFF.